This TCR beta chain emerged from a study of blood T cell repertoires in COVID-19. Study at large: The United States, Italy and Spain were the sources of the acute and convalescent COVID-19 samples. Nucleic acid was either cDNA or gDNA, and it came from T cells, B-cell-depleted T cells, or PBMCs.

Original methodology: Reference gene primer amplification gave estimated nucleated cell counts. Sequencing used immunoSEQ multiplex PCR; TCRdb keeps in-frame clones, though not all of them. Clone size and V and J calls were adopted from that table, with D and trimming inferred from the DNA. This table holds almost 300,000 clones, around 92% found once. Trimming took 6 bases from V and 0 from J, leaving 8 bases between them. Germline CDR1 is ENHRY and CDR2 is SYGVKD. CDR3 size: 13 residues. Seattle's enrolled individuals joined amid active infection and were then monitored longitudinally. The chain links TRBV10-3 to TRBJ1-1, with D possibly being TRBD1 (5 bases). The receptor was derived from a woman aged 25-40 years with COVID-19, enrolled during active disease. The specimen sequenced was peripheral blood. The CDR3 loop reads CAIRTTVNTEAFF. In nucleotides, the CDR3 is TGTGCCATCAGGACGACAGTGAACACTGAAGCTTTCTTT.